One and the same sample provided the 3 T cell receptor beta chains below, sequenced in a study of CD8 T cells in ankylosing spondylitis. No cognate antigen is known for these TCRs. TCRdb re-called the 5' RACE reads through MiXCR, storing one row per CDR3 protein. Of hundreds of thousands of distinct CDR3 sequences in the sample, more than 25% were seen once. The study's findings and limits: What appeared characteristic of ankylosing spondylitis blood was a TCR beta motif of under 10 highly homologous variants.

The specimen sequenced was blood, either unsorted or a sorted T cell fraction (not recorded which). These receptors all come from a male donor with ankylosing spondylitis.

This clonotype was seen a few times. The chain has TRBV3-1 and TRBJ1-2; possible D gene TRBD1, 6 bases. CDR3 size: 14 residues. The ends were cut back, 4 bases at V and 0 bases at J, with 9 bases in the middle. Germline lookup yields CDR1 LGHDT and CDR2 YNNKEL (reference sequence). CDR3 bases: TGTGCCAGCAGCCCGGACAGAGCTAACTATGGCTACACCTTC. Translation gives CASSPDRANYGYTF. Using reference TRBV3-1 and TRBJ1-2 for the parts outside the CDR3, the full variable domain is DTAVSQTPKYLVTQMGNDKSIKCEQNLGHDTMYWYKQDSKKFLKIMFSYNNKELIINETVPNRFSPKSPDKAHLNLHINSLELGDSAVYFCASSPDRANYGYTFGSGTRLTVV.

This clonotype was detected a few times. The rearrangement uses TRBV7-9 and TRBJ2-2, with D unclear. Trimming removed 6 bases at V and 0 bases at J, with 17 bases between. This CDR3 spans 17 amino acids. Germline V gene sequence: CDR1 SEHNR, CDR2 FQNEAQ (reference sequence). Here the CDR3 DNA reads TGTGCCAGCAGTGCCCTGCGGATCACCTCGAACACCGGGGAGCTGTTTTTT. It encodes CASSALRITSNTGELFF.

The rearrangement links TRBV7-2 to TRBJ2-5; D not certain. Per germline, CDR1 SGHTA and CDR2 FQGNSA. The CDR3 sequence is 11 residues long. The V end was cut by 6 bases, the J end by 5 bases, with 7 bases between. The CDR3 DNA reads as TGTGCCAGCAGTTCTTTCGAGACCCAGTACTTC. Translated: CASSSFETQYF.